This TCR beta chain emerged from a study of CD8 T cells in ankylosing spondylitis. About this clonotype itself: The antigen is not known.

V lost 2 bases, J lost 6 bases, and 20 bases lay in between. CDR1 and CDR2 from the germline V gene are LGHNT and FRNRAP. This CDR3 spans 17 amino acids. TCRdb processed the 5' RACE reads anew with MiXCR; each CDR3 protein has one entry. The repertoire holds a few hundred thousand distinct CDR3 sequences, with roughly 8% as singletons. The study, taken as a whole, reports: Ankylosing spondylitis blood seemed to carry a telltale TCR beta motif made of about 8 highly homologous variants.

The chain uses TRBV12-5 and TRBJ1-5; D remains unclear. This clonotype originated in a male donor with ankylosing spondylitis. Sample: blood, either unsorted or a sorted T cell fraction (not recorded which). The DNA for the CDR3 is TGTGCTAGTGGTTTGTCTTCCACCAGGAGGTTTGGTCAGCCCCAGCATTTT. Its translation is CASGLSSTRRFGQPQHF. Filled out from reference TRBV12-5 and TRBJ1-5, the complete variable domain reads DARVTQTPRHKVTEMGQEVTMRCQPILGHNTVFWYRQTMMQGLELLAYFRNRAPLDDSGMPKDRFSAEMPDATLATLKIQPSEPRDSAVYFCASGLSSTRRFGQPQHFGDGTRLSIL.